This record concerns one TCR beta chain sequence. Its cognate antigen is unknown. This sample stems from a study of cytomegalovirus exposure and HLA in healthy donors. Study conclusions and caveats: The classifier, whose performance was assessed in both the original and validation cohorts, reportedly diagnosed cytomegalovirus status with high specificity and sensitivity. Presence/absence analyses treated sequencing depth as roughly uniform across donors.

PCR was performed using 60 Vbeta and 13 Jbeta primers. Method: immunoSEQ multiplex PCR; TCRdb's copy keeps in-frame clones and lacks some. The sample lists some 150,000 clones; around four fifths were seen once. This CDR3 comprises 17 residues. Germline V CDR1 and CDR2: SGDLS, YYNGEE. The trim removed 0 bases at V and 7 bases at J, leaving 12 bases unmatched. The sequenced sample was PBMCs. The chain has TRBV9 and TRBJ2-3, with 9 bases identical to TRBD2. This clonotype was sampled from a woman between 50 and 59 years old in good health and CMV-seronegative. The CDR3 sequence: CASSVEGGLAGRNTQYF. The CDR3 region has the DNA TGTGCCAGCAGCGTAGAGGGGGGACTAGCCGGACGGAATACGCAGTATTTT.